This record covers a single TCR beta chain. A read error may be the cause here, since a much bigger clone is one base away. This sample is drawn from a study of metastatic and nonmetastatic thyroid tumors. As for the study in general: Repertoire comparisons spanned blood and tumor or nodule tissue from malignant and benign thyroid patients.

The germline gives CDR1 MNHNS, CDR2 SASEGT. The CDR3 spans 13 residues. In the original workflow: Differences in CDR3 between clinicopathological groups were drawn on to build a classifier intended to discriminate distant-metastatic papillary thyroid cancer patients. TCRdb re-clonotyped the PCR reads via MiXCR. These V and J calls derive from TCRdb rather than the authors' analysis. The data contain 35,000 to 50,000 clones, approximately 28% of them singletons. The entire patient cohort was treatment-naive prior to thyroid surgery. This TCR derives from a male donor with papillary thyroid cancer or a benign thyroid nodule (not recorded which). Some clones in this sample may be carry-over from other donors' samples. The sequencing input was blood. V usage is TRBV6-1 and J usage is TRBJ1-1, with D possibly being TRBD1 (6 bases). The CDR3 coding sequence is TGTGCCAGCGCCTCCGACAGGATGTCTGAAGCTTTATTT. This translates into CASASDRMSEALF.